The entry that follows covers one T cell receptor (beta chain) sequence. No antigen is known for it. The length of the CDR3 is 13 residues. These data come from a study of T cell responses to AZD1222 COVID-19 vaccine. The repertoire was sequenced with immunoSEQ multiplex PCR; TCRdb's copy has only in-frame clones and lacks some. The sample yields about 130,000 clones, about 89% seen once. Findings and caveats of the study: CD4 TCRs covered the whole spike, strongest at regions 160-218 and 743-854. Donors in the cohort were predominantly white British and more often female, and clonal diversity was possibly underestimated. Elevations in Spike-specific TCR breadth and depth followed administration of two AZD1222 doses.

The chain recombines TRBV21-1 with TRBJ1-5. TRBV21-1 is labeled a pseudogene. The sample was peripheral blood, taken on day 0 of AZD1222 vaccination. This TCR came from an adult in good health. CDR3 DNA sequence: TGTGCCAGCAGCAAATCGGCCAATCAGCCCCAGCATTTT. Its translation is CASSKSANQPQHF.